The rows below give T cell receptor beta chains drawn from one sample of a study of human T cells and chemical hapten exposure. TCRdb redid the calling of the RACE reads with MiXCR, one entry per CDR3 protein. The table has around 27,000 distinct CDR3 sequences, almost 6% seen once. The source was whole blood, collected in connection with sensitization to the hapten diphenylcyclopropenone (DPC). All receptors come from a man aged 30 to 45 with alopecia areata. Some clones in this sample may be carry-over from other donors' samples. CDR3s include the opening cysteine and the closing phenylalanine or tryptophan. Fields, in order: CDR3 protein, J gene, V gene.

cdr3_aa: CAWSGDLGRTEAFF; j_call: TRBJ1-1; v_call: TRBV30
cdr3_aa: CATRRGAGYEQYF; j_call: TRBJ2-7; v_call: TRBV2
cdr3_aa: CASGLGDRSYSNQPQHF; j_call: TRBJ1-5; v_call: TRBV12-5
cdr3_aa: CASSPMGPEAFF; j_call: TRBJ1-1; v_call: TRBV18
cdr3_aa: CASTGYTEAFF; j_call: TRBJ1-1; v_call: TRBV12-3/TRBV12-4
cdr3_aa: CASTWASAPNTGELFF; j_call: TRBJ2-2; v_call: TRBV19
cdr3_aa: CSAPGQPPSTQYF; j_call: TRBJ2-3; v_call: TRBV20-1
cdr3_aa: CSVEVGGPASYEQYF; j_call: TRBJ2-7; v_call: TRBV29-1
cdr3_aa: CASSGGSLQETQYF; j_call: TRBJ2-5; v_call: TRBV7-2
cdr3_aa: CASGRRGEAGDTQYF; j_call: TRBJ2-3; v_call: TRBV12-5
cdr3_aa: CSARRGMEGSSGNQPQHF; j_call: TRBJ1-5; v_call: TRBV20-1
cdr3_aa: CASSQTILNEQFF; j_call: TRBJ2-1; v_call: TRBV3-1
cdr3_aa: CSVIPRGETQYF; j_call: TRBJ2-5; v_call: TRBV29-1
cdr3_aa: CASSVGQGASLYEQYF; j_call: TRBJ2-7; v_call: TRBV9
cdr3_aa: CASSFFSYEQYF; j_call: TRBJ2-7; v_call: TRBV12-3/TRBV12-4
cdr3_aa: CASSLAGQGIPYEQYF; j_call: TRBJ2-7; v_call: TRBV7-2
cdr3_aa: CATRDGGNEKLFF; j_call: TRBJ1-4; v_call: TRBV24-1
cdr3_aa: CASSLRLAVTDTQYF; j_call: TRBJ2-3; v_call: TRBV7-2
cdr3_aa: CASLPATSELYNEQFF; j_call: TRBJ2-1; v_call: TRBV14
cdr3_aa: CATSDLRSRTREETQYF; j_call: TRBJ2-5; v_call: TRBV24-1
cdr3_aa: CASSREQASYNEQFF; j_call: TRBJ2-1; v_call: TRBV2
cdr3_aa: CSVEGPSGSVFEQFF; j_call: TRBJ2-1; v_call: TRBV29-1
cdr3_aa: CSVERAGASYGYTF; j_call: TRBJ1-2; v_call: TRBV29-1
cdr3_aa: CASSRDRGNTGELFF; j_call: TRBJ2-2; v_call: TRBV7-2
cdr3_aa: CASRMWLSSYEQYF; j_call: TRBJ2-7; v_call: TRBV6-2/TRBV6-3
cdr3_aa: CASRPGVGKNIQYF; j_call: TRBJ2-4; v_call: TRBV28
cdr3_aa: CASSLTGGAETQYF; j_call: TRBJ2-5; v_call: TRBV12-3/TRBV12-4
cdr3_aa: CASSPRPPPSTDTQYF; j_call: TRBJ2-3; v_call: TRBV2
cdr3_aa: CSVAGQNYGYTF; j_call: TRBJ1-2; v_call: TRBV29-1
cdr3_aa: CASSLVGGESPGELFF; j_call: TRBJ2-2; v_call: TRBV7-6
cdr3_aa: CSAPGTHRNNEQFF; j_call: TRBJ2-1; v_call: TRBV20-1
cdr3_aa: CSAHPGLPAYEQYF; j_call: TRBJ2-7; v_call: TRBV20-1
cdr3_aa: CASSLIGVNEQFF; j_call: TRBJ2-1; v_call: TRBV27
cdr3_aa: CSATPSLPAENYEQYF; j_call: TRBJ2-7; v_call: TRBV20-1
cdr3_aa: CAISRQTSTDTQYF; j_call: TRBJ2-3; v_call: TRBV10-3
cdr3_aa: CAISSTSGGDTQYF; j_call: TRBJ2-3; v_call: TRBV10-3
cdr3_aa: CASSRLFRAANEKLFF; j_call: TRBJ1-4; v_call: TRBV6-2/TRBV6-3
cdr3_aa: CATSGGRQDTQYF; j_call: TRBJ2-3; v_call: TRBV24-1
cdr3_aa: CASSPLEEGLSSGANVLTF; j_call: TRBJ2-6; v_call: TRBV4-2
cdr3_aa: CATSDPGQGLYEQYF; j_call: TRBJ2-7; v_call: TRBV24-1
cdr3_aa: CASSLHPGGELFF; j_call: TRBJ2-2; v_call: TRBV7-9
cdr3_aa: CASTGTSSGTGELFF; j_call: TRBJ2-2; v_call: TRBV2
cdr3_aa: CASRGTGTDTEAFF; j_call: TRBJ1-1; v_call: TRBV11-2
cdr3_aa: CSARGTADSNQPQHF; j_call: TRBJ1-5; v_call: TRBV20-1
cdr3_aa: CASRTVSYEQYF; j_call: TRBJ2-7; v_call: TRBV6-1
cdr3_aa: CASTPPGTGETGELFF; j_call: TRBJ2-2; v_call: TRBV2
cdr3_aa: CASSQNGQGHYGYTF; j_call: TRBJ1-2; v_call: TRBV18
cdr3_aa: CASRGGPSSTDTQYF; j_call: TRBJ2-3; v_call: TRBV19
cdr3_aa: CASSEGIAGTDTQYF; j_call: TRBJ2-3; v_call: TRBV2
cdr3_aa: CASIKTGDRRNSPLHF; j_call: TRBJ1-6; v_call: TRBV5-8